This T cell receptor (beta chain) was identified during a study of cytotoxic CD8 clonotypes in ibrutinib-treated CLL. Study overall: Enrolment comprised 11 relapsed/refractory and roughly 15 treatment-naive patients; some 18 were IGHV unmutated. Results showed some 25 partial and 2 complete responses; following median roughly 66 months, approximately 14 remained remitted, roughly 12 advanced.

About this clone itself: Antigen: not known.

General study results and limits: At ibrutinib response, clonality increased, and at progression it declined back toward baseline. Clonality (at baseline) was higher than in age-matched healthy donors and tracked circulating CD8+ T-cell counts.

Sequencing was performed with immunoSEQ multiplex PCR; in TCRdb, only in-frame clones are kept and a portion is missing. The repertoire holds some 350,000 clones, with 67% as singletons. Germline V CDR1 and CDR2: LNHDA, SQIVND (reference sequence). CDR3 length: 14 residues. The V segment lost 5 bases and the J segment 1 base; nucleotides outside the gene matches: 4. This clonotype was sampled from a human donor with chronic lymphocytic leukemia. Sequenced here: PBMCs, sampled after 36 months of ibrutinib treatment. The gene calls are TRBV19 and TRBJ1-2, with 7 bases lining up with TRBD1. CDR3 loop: CASSSTGINYGYTF. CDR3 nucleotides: TGTGCCAGTAGTTCGACAGGGATTAACTATGGCTACACCTTC.